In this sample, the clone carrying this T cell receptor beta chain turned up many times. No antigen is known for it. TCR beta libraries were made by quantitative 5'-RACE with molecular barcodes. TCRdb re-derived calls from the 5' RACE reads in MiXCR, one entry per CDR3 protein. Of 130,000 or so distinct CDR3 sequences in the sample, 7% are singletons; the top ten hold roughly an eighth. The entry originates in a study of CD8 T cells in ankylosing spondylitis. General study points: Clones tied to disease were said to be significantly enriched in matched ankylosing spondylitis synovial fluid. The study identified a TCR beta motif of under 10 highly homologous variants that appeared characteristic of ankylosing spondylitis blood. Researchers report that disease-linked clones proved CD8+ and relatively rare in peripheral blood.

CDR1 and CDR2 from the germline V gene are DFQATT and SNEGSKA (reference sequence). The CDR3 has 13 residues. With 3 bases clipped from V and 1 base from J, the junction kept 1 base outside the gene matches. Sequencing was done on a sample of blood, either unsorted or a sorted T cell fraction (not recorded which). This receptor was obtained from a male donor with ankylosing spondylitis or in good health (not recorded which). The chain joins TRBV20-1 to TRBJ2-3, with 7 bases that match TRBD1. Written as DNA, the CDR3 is TGCAGTGCTAGTGACAGGGGCACAGATACGCAGTATTTT. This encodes CSASDRGTDTQYF.